This paragraph covers one TCR beta chain sequence. Antigen specificity is unknown. CDR1 DFQATT and CDR2 SNEGSKA come from the germline V gene (reference sequence). The CDR3 is 14 amino acids. The germline V and J ends were trimmed by 6 bases and 0 bases, with 14 bases remaining between them. This specimen comes from a study of blood T cells in healthy people across ages. General study points: Roughly linear declines in TCR beta diversity per million T cells occurred with age. Expanded clonotype changes were possibly confounded by unknown donor CMV status.

A second PCR, run for 7 to 11 cycles, used a sample-barcoded 5' primer plus a J-beta primer mix. Every sample gave at least 3 million paired-end reads containing CDR3. MiXCR was run by TCRdb on the 5' RACE reads, yielding one entry per CDR3 protein. This sample has about 640,000 distinct CDR3 sequences, with about 53% found just once. This clonotype originated in a man in his fifties or sixties in good health. This rearrangement joins TRBV20-1 to TRBJ1-2; D might be TRBD1 (6 bases). Sequencing used blood. The CDR3 is CSADGDISNYGYTF. DNA for the CDR3: TGCAGTGCCGATGGGGACATCTCTAACTATGGCTACACCTTC.